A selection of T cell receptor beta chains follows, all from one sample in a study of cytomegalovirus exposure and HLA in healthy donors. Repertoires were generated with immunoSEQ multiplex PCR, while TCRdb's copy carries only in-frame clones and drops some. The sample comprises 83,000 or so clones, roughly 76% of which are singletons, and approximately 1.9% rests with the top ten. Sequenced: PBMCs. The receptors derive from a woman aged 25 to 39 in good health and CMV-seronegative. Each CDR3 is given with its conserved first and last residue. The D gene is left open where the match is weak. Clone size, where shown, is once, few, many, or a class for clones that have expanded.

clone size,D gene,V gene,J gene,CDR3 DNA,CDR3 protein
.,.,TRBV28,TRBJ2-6,TGTGCCAGCAGTTTATTTGGGCAGGACTCTGGGGCCAACGTCCTGACTTTC,CASSLFGQDSGANVLTF
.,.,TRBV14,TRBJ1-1,TGTGCCAGCAGCCTAAGGGCAGGGCGGATGAACACTGAAGCTTTCTTT,CASSLRAGRMNTEAFF
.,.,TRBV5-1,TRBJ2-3,TGCGCCAGCAGCTTGGATGCGGGTAGCACAGATACGCAGTATTTT,CASSLDAGSTDTQYF
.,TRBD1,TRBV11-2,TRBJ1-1,TGTGCCAGCAGCTCGCAGGGGGCGGGCACTGAAGCTTTCTTT,CASSSQGAGTEAFF
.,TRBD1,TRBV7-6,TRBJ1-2,TGTGCCAGCAGCTTACATAGGGACAGGGTATATGGCTACACCTTC,CASSLHRDRVYGYTF
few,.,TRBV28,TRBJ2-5,TGTGCCAGCAGTTTTAGCAGGGCTAAAGAGACCCAGTACTTC,CASSFSRAKETQYF
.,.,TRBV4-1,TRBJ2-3,TGCGCCAGCAGCCAAGATGGGGGCGCGAGGACAGATACGCAGTATTTT,CASSQDGGARTDTQYF
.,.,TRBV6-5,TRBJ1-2,TGTGCCAGCATCCAACCGGGACTCCAGTCCGGCTACACCTTC,CASIQPGLQSGYTF
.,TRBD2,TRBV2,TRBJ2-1,TGTGCCAGCAGGCACCTTAGCGGGAACTCCTACAATGAGCAGTTCTTC,CASRHLSGNSYNEQFF
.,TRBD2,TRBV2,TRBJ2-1,TGTGCCAGCAGTGGAAGCGGGGGCTACAATGAGCAGTTCTTC,CASSGSGGYNEQFF
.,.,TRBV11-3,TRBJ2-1,TGTGCCAGCAGCCCCAATGGGGGGAAACGAAACAATGAGCAGTTCTTC,CASSPNGGKRNNEQFF
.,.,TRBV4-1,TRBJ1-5,TGCGCCAGCAGCCCCTGGCAGGTGAGCAATCAGCCCCAGCATTTT,CASSPWQVSNQPQHF
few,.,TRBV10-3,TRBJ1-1,TGTGCCATCAGTGACCAGGACGGGGGTGGTGATACTGAAGCTTTCTTT,CAISDQDGGGDTEAFF
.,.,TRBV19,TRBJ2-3,TGTGCCAGTAGTGGCAGGGCAGATACGCAGTATTTT,CASSGRADTQYF
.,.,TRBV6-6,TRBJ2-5,TGTGCCAGCAGGCGACCAGGGCCGTCCCAAGAGACCCAGTACTTC,CASRRPGPSQETQYF
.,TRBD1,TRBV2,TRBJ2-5,TGTGCCAGCAGTGAACAGGGGGCAAGAGAGACCCAGTACTTC,CASSEQGARETQYF
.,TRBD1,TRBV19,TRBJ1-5,TGTGCCAGTAGGTTAAACTTGGGACAGGGATTTAATCAGCCCCAGCATTTT,CASRLNLGQGFNQPQHF
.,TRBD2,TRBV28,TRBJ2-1,TGTGCCAGCAGCGAGTGGGCTAGCGGGAGAGGTGAGCAGTTCTTC,CASSEWASGRGEQFF
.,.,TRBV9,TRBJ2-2,TGTGCCAGCAGCGTATACTCCGGGGAGCTGTTTTTT,CASSVYSGELFF
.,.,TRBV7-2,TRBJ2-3,TGTGCTAGCAGCTTAGGAGTTAGGGGAGATACGCAGTATTTT,CASSLGVRGDTQYF
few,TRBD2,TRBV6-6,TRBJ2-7,TGTGCCAGCAGGGGGGGGACTAGCGGGAGCCTCTACGAGCAGTACTTC,CASRGGTSGSLYEQYF
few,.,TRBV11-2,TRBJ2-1,TGTGCCAGCAGCTACAATGTGGGAGGATTCGATGAGCAGTTCTTC,CASSYNVGGFDEQFF
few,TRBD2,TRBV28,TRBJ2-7,TGTGCCAGCAGTTCTCTGGGGGGGCCCTTTAGCGGGAGGGCCGGGTACGAGCAGTACTTC,CASSSLGGPFSGRAGYEQYF
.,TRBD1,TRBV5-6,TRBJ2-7,TGTGCCAGCAGCTTGGGGCAAGGACAGGGCCCTATATACGAGCAGTACTTC,CASSLGQGQGPIYEQYF
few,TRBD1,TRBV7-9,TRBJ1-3,TGTGCCAGCAGTAAGACAGGGCTCGGAAACACCATATATTTT,CASSKTGLGNTIYF
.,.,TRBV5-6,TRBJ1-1,TGTGCCAGCAGCTCAGACACTACAGGTCCCACTGAAGCTTTCTTT,CASSSDTTGPTEAFF
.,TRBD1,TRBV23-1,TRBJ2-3,TGCGCCAGCAGTTTACCCCCCCCAATACAGGGGGCTGCACAGTATTTT,CASSLPPPIQGAAQYF
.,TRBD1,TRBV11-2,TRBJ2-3,TGTGCCAGCAGCTTAGAGGGGACAGGAACAGATACGCAGTATTTT,CASSLEGTGTDTQYF
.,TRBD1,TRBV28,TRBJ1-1,TGTGCCAGCAGGGACAGGAGCCGATCAGTGAACACTGAAGCTTTCTTT,CASRDRSRSVNTEAFF
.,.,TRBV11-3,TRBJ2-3,TGTGCCAGCAGCTTAGGGTCGAGCGGATCTAGCACAGATACGCAGTATTTT,CASSLGSSGSSTDTQYF
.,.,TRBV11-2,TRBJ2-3,TGTGCCAGCAGCTTAGCGGGCACAGATACGCAGTATTTT,CASSLAGTDTQYF
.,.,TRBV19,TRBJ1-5,TGTGCCAGTAGTGCCCCGGGATATCAGCCCCAGCATTTT,CASSAPGYQPQHF
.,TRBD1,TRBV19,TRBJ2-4,TGTGCCAGTAGTCCCGGGACAGAGAAAAACATTCAGTACTTC,CASSPGTEKNIQYF
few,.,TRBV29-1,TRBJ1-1,TGCAGCGTCCAACTATCGCCGTTGAACACTGAAGCTTTCTTT,CSVQLSPLNTEAFF
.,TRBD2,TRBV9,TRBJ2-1,TGTGCCAGCAGCGTAGAAACTAGCGGGTACGATGAGCAGTTCTTC,CASSVETSGYDEQFF
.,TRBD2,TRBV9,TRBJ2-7,TGTGCCAGCAGCGTAGATAGCGGGAGGGCCCGAGAGCAGTACTTC,CASSVDSGRAREQYF
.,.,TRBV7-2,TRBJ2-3,TGTGCCAGCAGCCCCGACAGTCTGGGCACAGATACGCAGTATTTT,CASSPDSLGTDTQYF
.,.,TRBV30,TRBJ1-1,TGTGCCTGGAGTGGGCGAACCAGGGTACAAGCTTTCTTT,CAWSGRTRVQAFF
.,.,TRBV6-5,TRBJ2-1,TGTGCCAGCAGGATACAGGGAAATGAGCAGTTCTTC,CASRIQGNEQFF
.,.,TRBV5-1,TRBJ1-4,TGCGCCAGCGCCCCGGGGAGGGCAACTAATGAAAAACTGTTTTTT,CASAPGRATNEKLFF
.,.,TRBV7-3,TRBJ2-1,TGTGCCAGCAGCTTATTCTCGGGGAATGAGCAGTTCTTC,CASSLFSGNEQFF
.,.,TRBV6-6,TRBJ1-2,TGTGCCAGCAGTTACTCGAGGGAACCCCCTGAAGGCTACACCTTC,CASSYSREPPEGYTF
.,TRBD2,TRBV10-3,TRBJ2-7,TGTGCCATCAGTGATGGCCTAGCGGCTACGTCCTACGAGCAGTACTTC,CAISDGLAATSYEQYF
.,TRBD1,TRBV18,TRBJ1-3,TGTGCCAGCTCACCACCCCGGACAGGGGATTTATACTCTGGAAACACCATATATTTT,CASSPPRTGDLYSGNTIYF
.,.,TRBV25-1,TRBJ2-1,TGTGCCACCCGACGGCCGGGGATCTTGGACAATGAGCAGTTCTTC,CATRRPGILDNEQFF
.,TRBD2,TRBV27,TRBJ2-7,TGTGCCAGCAGTCCGGCGACTAGCGGGAAAACCTACGAGCAGTACTTC,CASSPATSGKTYEQYF
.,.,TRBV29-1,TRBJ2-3,TGCAGCGCCAGGGGCTTCAGCACAGATACGCAGTATTTT,CSARGFSTDTQYF
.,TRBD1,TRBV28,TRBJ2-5,TGTGCCAGCAGTTTATCCCCTCGCAGGGGGCTCCAAGAGACCCAGTACTTC,CASSLSPRRGLQETQYF
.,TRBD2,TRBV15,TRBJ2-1,TGTGCCACCAGCAGAGATAGGGGCGGGAGCAATGAGCAGTTCTTC,CATSRDRGGSNEQFF
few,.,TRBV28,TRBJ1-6,TGTGCCAGCAGTTTGCGGCAGGGTGGATCACCCCTCCACTTT,CASSLRQGGSPLHF